These 24 T cell receptor beta chains came from one sample sequenced in a study of T cells in Graves' hyperthyroidism and ophthalmopathy. It was RNA transcripts that yielded the amplified TCR beta CDR3 regions. The HTBI primer set drove a first-round RT-PCR of the TCR CDR3. From the multiplex PCR reads, TCRdb called clonotypes with MiXCR, one entry per CDR3 protein. The table lists 300,000 to 400,000 distinct CDR3 sequences, 13% to 15% of them singletons, with about 18% in the top ten. Source material: blood. These receptors were obtained from a woman in her twenties or thirties with Graves' ophthalmopathy.

This clonotype has a count of ten or more. Its ends do not fully match the called genes, so a read error is possible. V and J are TRBV3-1 and TRBJ1-6; 7 positions agree with TRBD1. Germline V gene sequence: CDR1 LGHDT, CDR2 YNNKEL (reference sequence). The CDR3 is 15 residues long. The CDR3 DNA reads TGTACCAGCAGCCAAGAAAACAGGGGTTTTTCACCCCTCCACTTT. Encoded protein: CTSSQENRGFSPLHF.

This clonotype was seen only a few times. J is TRBJ2-3 and V is TRBV6-1, with TRBD2 matching 10 bases. The V gene end was trimmed by 6 bases and the J gene end by 1 base; junction bases not matched to a gene: 4. Germline CDR1 and CDR2: MNHNS and SASEGT. This CDR3 is built from 15 residues. The CDR3 DNA sequence: TGTGCCAGCAGGCCTACTAGCGGGGGCACAGATACGCAGTATTTT. It specifies CASRPTSGGTDTQYF.

This chain connects TRBV6-1 to TRBJ1-5, with D uncertain. The ends were cut back, 7 bases at V and 3 bases at J, with 10 bases in the middle. The CDR3 has 13 amino acids. CDR1 MNHNS and CDR2 SASEGT come from the germline V gene. Written as DNA, the CDR3 is TGTGCCAGCACCCCCCAGGCCAATCAGCCCCAGCATTTT. Its translation is CASTPQANQPQHF.

Many counts were recorded for this clonotype. V and J are TRBV11-2 and TRBJ2-3; D gene ambiguous. The CDR3 length is 14 residues. From germline, CDR1 is SGHAT and CDR2 FQNNGV. V shed 5 bases and J shed 2 bases, with 11 bases lying between them. CDR3: CASSPLYYTDTQYF. CDR3 sequence (DNA): TGTGCCAGCAGCCCTCTCTATTACACAGATACGCAGTATTTT.

This rearrangement joins TRBV6-1 to TRBJ2-4, with D possibly called TRBD1 or TRBD2 (5 bases each). The CDR3 is 16 residues long. Trimming shortened V by 6 bases and J by 0 bases, and 15 bases separated the two germline ends. Germline V gives CDR1 MNHNS, CDR2 SASEGT. CDR3 in DNA: TGTGCCAGCAGCGGGACCCCAGGCGAAGCCAAAAACATTCAGTACTTC. Translation: CASSGTPGEAKNIQYF.

As for this clonotype: A single base separates this from a much larger clone, so it may be a read error. This chain uses TRBV28 with TRBJ2-1, with 15 bases that match TRBD2. The germline gives CDR1 MDHEN, CDR2 SYDVKM. With 2 bases clipped from V and 6 bases from J, the junction kept 26 bases outside the gene matches. This CDR3 is built from 24 residues. Written as DNA, the CDR3 is TGTGCCAGCAGTTTAAGCTACACCGGGACTAGCGGGGGGACCGGGGGCCTCACTTGCAATGAGCAGTTCTTC. This sequence encodes CASSLSYTGTSGGTGGLTCNEQFF. Full variable domain (remainder filled in from reference TRBV28 and TRBJ2-1): DVKVTQSSRYLVKRTGEKVFLECVQDMDHENMFWYRQDPGLGLRLIYFSYDVKMKEKGDIPEGYSVSREKKERFSLILESASTNQTSMYLCASSLSYTGTSGGTGGLTCNEQFFGPGTRLTVL.

This clonotype was counted many times. The chain has TRBV12-3 or TRBV12-4 and TRBJ2-4, with 8 bases identical to TRBD1. The CDR3 covers 13 residues. V shed 10 bases, J shed 7 bases, and the junction held 9 bases outside the gene matches. The CDR3 sequence is CATATGGLNIQYF. CDR3 DNA sequence: TGTGCCACCGCTACAGGGGGTCTCAACATTCAGTACTTC.

This clonotype was recorded many times. The chain recombines TRBV5-1 with TRBJ2-5, with a possible D match to TRBD2 (5 bases). The CDR3 is 15 amino acids. The germline V gene encodes CDR1 SGHRS and CDR2 YFSETQ. V lost 4 bases to trimming and J lost 5 bases, with 18 bases between them. This CDR3 is CASSPQEARGETQYF. CDR3 DNA sequence: TGCGCCAGCAGCCCCCAAGAGGCCCGCGGGGAGACCCAGTACTTC.

This clonotype was picked up many times. The V and J genes are TRBV30 and TRBJ2-3; TRBD1 matches 10 bases. CDR1 GTSNPN and CDR2 SVGIG come from the germline V gene (reference sequence). J was trimmed by 6 bases and V by 4 bases; bases with no gene match: 10. The CDR3 runs to 15 residues. The CDR3, as DNA: TGTGCCTGGACCCCCGGGACAGGGGACTCGGATACGCAGTATTTT. Amino acids: CAWTPGTGDSDTQYF.

This clonotype was seen only a few times. The rearrangement joins TRBV5-4 to TRBJ2-3; possibly TRBD1 for D (6 bases). The CDR3 consists of 16 residues. The V gene lost 0 bases and the J gene lost 0 bases, with 11 bases spanning the gap. Germline V gene data show CDR1 as SGHNT and CDR2 as YYREEE (reference sequence). CDR3 sequence (DNA): TGTGCCAGCAGCTTGGCCCCGGGGACAAGCACAGATACGCAGTATTTT. Translated: CASSLAPGTSTDTQYF.

This clonotype was seen only once. A much larger clone is a single base away; this may be a read error. V and J are TRBV20-1 and TRBJ2-7; 10 bases are shared with TRBD1. The CDR3 covers 14 residues. Germline V gives CDR1 DFQATT, CDR2 SNEGSKA (reference sequence). The V and J ends lost 6 bases and 6 bases, in that order; junction bases with no gene match: 11. The CDR3 is CSAKPGQGPGEQYF. The CDR3 coding sequence is TGCAGTGCAAAACCGGGACAGGGGCCTGGCGAGCAGTACTTC.

This clonotype has a handful of counts. The chain has TRBV19 and TRBJ2-1; D gene uncertain. V lost 5 bases to trimming and J lost 8 bases, with 13 bases between them. CDR3 length equals 13 residues. CDR1 is LNHDA and CDR2 is SQIVND in the germline V gene (reference sequence). CDR3 DNA: TGTGCCAGTAGTCGGTACGGTTCCCATGAGCAGTTCTTC. Residues: CASSRYGSHEQFF.

This clonotype was found many times. The gene calls are TRBV6-1 and TRBJ1-6; D gene uncertain. The CDR3 loop spans 13 amino acids. V dropped 6 bases and J dropped 10 bases, with 13 bases sitting between them. CDR1 MNHNS and CDR2 SASEGT come from the germline V gene. The CDR3 reads CASRREVESPLHF. In DNA, the CDR3 is TGTGCCAGCAGGAGGGAGGTGGAATCACCCCTCCACTTT.

This clonotype was found many times. J is TRBJ2-5 and V is TRBV2, with unresolved D. The V and J ends lost 1 base and 0 bases respectively, with 6 bases between them. This CDR3 has 14 amino acids. Germline values: CDR1 SNHLY, CDR2 FYNNEI. DNA for the CDR3: TGTGCCAGCAGTGAAGAACAGTACCAAGAGACCCAGTACTTC. Its translation is CASSEEQYQETQYF.

Comment on this clonotype: A read error may explain this, as a much larger clone is one base away. The chain employs TRBV11-3 and TRBJ1-5; maybe TRBD1 (5 bases). V lost 0 bases and J lost 4, with 13 bases in between. The CDR3 loop spans 16 amino acids. Germline CDR1 and CDR2: SGHNT and YENEEA. The CDR3 coding sequence is TGTGCCAGCAGCTTAGATCGAGGGACGAGGAATCAGCCCCAGCATTTT. It translates to CASSLDRGTRNQPQHF.

This clonotype occurred many times. V and J are TRBV6-1 and TRBJ2-3; the match to TRBD1 covers 10 bases. The CDR3 totals 16 residues. Germline CDR1 and CDR2: MNHNS and SASEGT. V shed 7 bases and J 2 bases; nucleotides not matched to a gene: 9. CDR3 protein: CASIPYGTGDTDTQYF. The CDR3 nucleotides read TGTGCCAGCATTCCATACGGGACAGGGGACACAGATACGCAGTATTTT.

The rearrangement uses TRBV6-1 and TRBJ1-5; no reliable D call. CDR1 and CDR2 (germline): MNHNS, SASEGT. The CDR3 loop spans 15 amino acids. The V and J ends lost 5 bases and 0 bases respectively, with 11 bases between them. CDR3 residues: CASSLVADSNQPQHF. The CDR3 region has the DNA TGTGCCAGCAGTTTGGTGGCAGATAGCAATCAGCCCCAGCATTTT.

This clonotype showed up many times. CDR3 loop: CASSLERGVSYEQYF. CDR3 DNA: TGTGCCAGCAGCTTAGAGCGGGGGGTATCCTACGAGCAGTACTTC. J is TRBJ2-7 and V is TRBV7-2; 9 bases fit TRBD2. Germline assignment: CDR1 SGHTA and CDR2 FQGNSA. CDR3 size: 15 residues. Trimming cost V 1 base and J 1 base; bases outside gene matches: 2.

This clonotype came up many times. The chain couples TRBV18 to TRBJ1-5; the D is unclear. The V gene lost 1 base and the J gene lost 6 bases, with 4 bases spanning the gap. The CDR3 sequence is 12 residues long. Germline CDR1 is KGHSH and CDR2 is LQKENI. CDR3 nucleotide sequence: TGTGCCAGCTCACCACAGGGTCAGCCCCAGCATTTT. This translates into CASSPQGQPQHF.

This clonotype was counted at least ten times. The genes are TRBV7-8 and TRBJ2-1, with 8 bases that match TRBD2. Germline-derived CDR1 and CDR2 are SGHVS and FQNEAQ. The CDR3 covers 14 residues. V shed 4 bases and J 9 bases; nucleotides not matched to a gene: 8. The CDR3 spells CASSSGRRGGEQFF. DNA of the CDR3: TGTGCCAGCAGCTCGGGACGCCGGGGGGGTGAGCAGTTCTTC.

V is TRBV14 and J is TRBJ1-2, with D hard to call. V was cut by 2 bases and J by 3 bases, with 7 bases left in between. The germline CDR1 and CDR2 sequences are SGHDN and FVKESK. The CDR3 is 13 residues long. CDR3 sequence: CASSQSGYYGYTF. The CDR3 bases are TGTGCCAGCAGCCAATCCGGGTACTATGGCTACACCTTC.

This clonotype was recorded a few times. The chain has TRBV10-1 and TRBJ1-1, with D tentatively TRBD1 (6 bases). V was pared by 8 bases and J by 2 bases, with 30 bases between. The germline CDR1 and CDR2 sequences are WNHNN and SYGVQD (reference sequence). The CDR3 extends over 19 amino acids. The CDR3 spells CASQKLYPVGRGVNTEAFF. In DNA, the CDR3 is TGCGCCAGCCAAAAACTATACCCGGTCGGCAGGGGCGTCAACACTGAAGCTTTCTTT.

This clonotype appeared many times. This sequence joins TRBV2 and TRBJ1-2; D gene unclear. Germline V gene lookup returns CDR1 SNHLY and CDR2 FYNNEI. V was clipped by 6 bases and J by 8 bases, with 16 bases between them. The CDR3 spans 13 residues. The CDR3 DNA reads as TGTGCCAGCAGAACGGGAGTCGGGGTCGGCTACACCTTC. Translating it yields CASRTGVGVGYTF.

The rearrangement uses TRBV6-1 and TRBJ2-1, with 8 positions matching TRBD2. Germline V gives CDR1 MNHNS, CDR2 SASEGT. The trim removed 8 bases at V and 11 bases at J, leaving 20 bases unmatched. This CDR3 has 16 amino acids. The CDR3 spells CASGGIGGGGNGKQFF. The CDR3 DNA reads TGTGCCAGCGGGGGGATCGGGGGGGGGGGAAATGGGAAGCAGTTCTTC.